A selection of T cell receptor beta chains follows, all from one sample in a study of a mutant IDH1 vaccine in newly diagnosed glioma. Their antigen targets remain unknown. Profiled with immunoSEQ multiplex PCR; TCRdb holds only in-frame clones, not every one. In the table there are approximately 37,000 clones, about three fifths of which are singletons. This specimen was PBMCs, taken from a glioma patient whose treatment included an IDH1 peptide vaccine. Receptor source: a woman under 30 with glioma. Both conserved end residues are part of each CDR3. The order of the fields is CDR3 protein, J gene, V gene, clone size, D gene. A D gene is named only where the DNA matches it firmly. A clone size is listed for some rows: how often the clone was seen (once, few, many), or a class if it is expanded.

cdr3_aa: CASSPPRGYGYTF
j_call: TRBJ1-2
v_call: TRBV18
clone_size: NA
d_call: NA

cdr3_aa: CASAAGTWWDSPLHF
j_call: TRBJ1-6
v_call: TRBV6-5
clone_size: once
d_call: NA

cdr3_aa: CASSLGFFGTDTQYF
j_call: TRBJ2-3
v_call: TRBV25-1
clone_size: NA
d_call: NA

cdr3_aa: CASVLQGGNQPQHF
j_call: TRBJ1-5
v_call: TRBV2
clone_size: NA
d_call: NA

cdr3_aa: CASSPGWGLNYGYTF
j_call: TRBJ1-2
v_call: TRBV6-1
clone_size: NA
d_call: NA

cdr3_aa: CASSALNTEAFF
j_call: TRBJ1-1
v_call: TRBV6-1
clone_size: NA
d_call: NA

cdr3_aa: CASARTGLTEAFF
j_call: TRBJ1-1
v_call: TRBV27
clone_size: NA
d_call: TRBD1

cdr3_aa: CASSLSTPGGRGDEQFF
j_call: TRBJ2-1
v_call: TRBV27
clone_size: NA
d_call: TRBD1

cdr3_aa: CASSRGSGFADTQYF
j_call: TRBJ2-3
v_call: TRBV7-9
clone_size: many
d_call: TRBD2

cdr3_aa: CAWSVGADTQYF
j_call: TRBJ2-3
v_call: TRBV30
clone_size: few
d_call: NA

cdr3_aa: CAWSLPPPGALQNSPLHF
j_call: TRBJ1-6
v_call: TRBV30
clone_size: NA
d_call: NA

cdr3_aa: CASRTGLSSYEQYF
j_call: TRBJ2-7
v_call: TRBV6-6
clone_size: few
d_call: TRBD1

cdr3_aa: CASSMTQGALNEQFF
j_call: TRBJ2-1
v_call: TRBV19
clone_size: few
d_call: TRBD1

cdr3_aa: CAWRTEQVTYGYTF
j_call: TRBJ1-2
v_call: TRBV30
clone_size: NA
d_call: NA

cdr3_aa: CASSLARQGQLNTEAFF
j_call: TRBJ1-1
v_call: TRBV5-1
clone_size: NA
d_call: NA

cdr3_aa: CASSFRQAETNEKLFF
j_call: TRBJ1-4
v_call: TRBV27
clone_size: NA
d_call: NA

cdr3_aa: CASSSTGITYGYTF
j_call: TRBJ1-2
v_call: TRBV28
clone_size: NA
d_call: NA

cdr3_aa: CASSLGQNSPLHF
j_call: TRBJ1-6
v_call: TRBV7-8
clone_size: few
d_call: NA

cdr3_aa: CASSLYGGRNEQYF
j_call: NA
v_call: TRBV27
clone_size: once
d_call: NA

cdr3_aa: CSVAGQAETQYF
j_call: TRBJ2-5
v_call: TRBV29-1
clone_size: once
d_call: NA

cdr3_aa: CASSSGQGKLSNQPQHF
j_call: TRBJ1-5
v_call: TRBV5-5
clone_size: NA
d_call: TRBD1

cdr3_aa: CAWSPKPVSYGYTF
j_call: TRBJ1-2
v_call: TRBV30
clone_size: NA
d_call: NA

cdr3_aa: CSVDGLAVNEQFF
j_call: TRBJ2-1
v_call: TRBV29-1
clone_size: NA
d_call: TRBD2

cdr3_aa: CASSPPGTDTQYF
j_call: TRBJ2-3
v_call: TRBV11-2
clone_size: once
d_call: NA

cdr3_aa: CASTGFTDTQYF
j_call: TRBJ2-3
v_call: TRBV11-2
clone_size: once
d_call: NA

cdr3_aa: CASSGTGGAGSGELFF
j_call: TRBJ2-2
v_call: TRBV6-4
clone_size: NA
d_call: TRBD1

cdr3_aa: CASSLLRGSGETQYF
j_call: TRBJ2-5
v_call: TRBV11-3
clone_size: NA
d_call: NA

cdr3_aa: CASSRSGGGPSYEQYF
j_call: TRBJ2-7
v_call: TRBV9
clone_size: NA
d_call: TRBD2

cdr3_aa: CASSADRGRDIQYF
j_call: TRBJ2-4
v_call: TRBV2
clone_size: NA
d_call: TRBD1

cdr3_aa: CAWTPTGYGYTF
j_call: TRBJ1-2
v_call: TRBV30
clone_size: NA
d_call: NA

cdr3_aa: CASSIFDPKRGGAGLEAFF
j_call: TRBJ1-1
v_call: TRBV21-1
clone_size: few
d_call: NA

cdr3_aa: CASSTRQGTSNQPQHF
j_call: TRBJ1-5
v_call: TRBV19
clone_size: once
d_call: TRBD1

cdr3_aa: CASRPTVHGYTF
j_call: TRBJ1-2
v_call: TRBV6-5
clone_size: NA
d_call: NA

cdr3_aa: CASFGSAGVPYNEQFF
j_call: TRBJ2-1
v_call: TRBV25-1
clone_size: NA
d_call: TRBD2

cdr3_aa: CSVCRDASYEQYF
j_call: TRBJ2-7
v_call: TRBV29-1
clone_size: NA
d_call: NA

cdr3_aa: CASSPSPTGGNEKLFF
j_call: TRBJ1-4
v_call: TRBV9
clone_size: NA
d_call: TRBD1